The 11 T cell receptor beta chains listed next were all sequenced from one sample in a study of cytomegalovirus exposure and HLA in healthy donors. The PCR ran on 60 Vbeta and 13 Jbeta primers. Sequencing used immunoSEQ multiplex PCR; TCRdb keeps in-frame clones, though not all of them. The table shows approximately 53,000 clones, with over 60% occurring only once. The sample taken for sequencing was PBMCs. These receptors all come from a woman aged 45 to 65 in good health and CMV-seronegative.

V and J are TRBV28 and TRBJ1-5; TRBD1 aligns across 8 bases. Trimming cost V 4 bases and J 3 bases; bases outside gene matches: 5. The CDR3 consists of 15 residues. Looked up from germline, CDR1 is MDHEN and CDR2 is SYDVKM. The CDR3 DNA sequence: TGTGCCAGCAGTTCGCCGGGACAGGTCAATCAGCCCCAGCATTTT. Residues: CASSSPGQVNQPQHF.

This clone came up once. The gene calls are TRBV6-6 and TRBJ2-5; 8 nucleotides agree with TRBD1. CDR1 and CDR2 from the germline V gene are MNHNY and SVGAGI (reference sequence). This CDR3 is built from 15 residues. V lost 5 bases to trimming and J lost 5 bases; unmatched junction nucleotides: 10. The CDR3 region has the DNA TGTGCCAGCAGTCATCCATCAGGGGGCGGCGAGACCCAGTACTTC. Translation gives CASSHPSGGGETQYF.

The chain employs TRBV28 and TRBJ1-5, with D possibly TRBD1 on 6 matching bases. V gave up 4 bases and J gave up 4 bases, with 8 bases separating them. Germline V CDR1 and CDR2: MDHEN, SYDVKM. The CDR3 runs to 13 residues. CDR3: CASSYRGNQPQHF. CDR3 nucleotide sequence: TGTGCCAGCAGTTATAGGGGGAATCAGCCCCAGCATTTT.

A word on this clone: One junction end disagrees with the germline gene, perhaps due to a read error. The chain couples TRBV11-1 to TRBJ2-6; D uncertain. Germline V gene data show CDR1 as SGHAT and CDR2 as FQDESV (reference sequence). This CDR3 spans 12 amino acids. CDR3 sequence reads: CASSSGANVLTF. CDR3 sequence (DNA): TGTGCCAGTAGCTCTGGGGCCAACGTCCTGACTTTC. The whole variable domain, filled in from reference TRBV11-1 and TRBJ2-6, reads EAEVAQSPRYKITEKSQAVAFWCDPISGHATLYWYRQILGQGPELLVQFQDESVVDDSQLPKDRFSAERLKGVDSTLKIQPAELGDSAMYLCASSSGANVLTFGAGSRLTVL.

The V and J genes are TRBV30 and TRBJ1-5; 7 bases fit TRBD1. Germline assignment: CDR1 GTSNPN and CDR2 SVGIG (reference sequence). The CDR3 is made up of 14 amino acids. Germline trimming cut 2 bases from V and 3 bases from J; bases unmatched to any gene: 4. The CDR3 sequence is CAWSQQGNNQPQHF. The CDR3 bases are TGTGCCTGGAGTCAACAGGGGAACAATCAGCCCCAGCATTTT.

This clone was counted only a few times. The chain is built from TRBV5-4 and TRBJ1-5; 8 bases are shared with TRBD1. The CDR3 has 11 residues. V lost 10 bases to trimming and J lost 7 bases; unmatched junction nucleotides: 4. Germline loops: CDR1 SGHNT, CDR2 YYREEE (reference sequence). The CDR3: CAVQGVQPQHF. The CDR3 region has the DNA TGTGCCGTACAGGGGGTCCAGCCCCAGCATTTT.

V gene TRBV30 combines with J gene TRBJ2-1, with D perhaps TRBD2 (6 bases). Germline V gene lookup returns CDR1 GTSNPN and CDR2 SVGIG (reference sequence). The CDR3 is 12 amino acids. With 4 bases removed from V and 6 bases from J, the gap between germline ends came to 10 bases. CDR3: CAWNPGSNEQFF. As DNA, the CDR3 is TGTGCCTGGAACCCCGGGAGCAATGAGCAGTTCTTC.

J is TRBJ1-1 and V is TRBV19; 7 bases align to TRBD1. CDR3 length: 14 amino acids. Germline assignment: CDR1 LNHDA and CDR2 SQIVND (reference sequence). V lost 5 bases to trimming and J lost 10 bases; unmatched junction nucleotides: 13. For the CDR3, the DNA is TGTGCCAGTAGTCAACGTGGGACAGCCAAAGGAGCTTTCTTT. Encoded protein: CASSQRGTAKGAFF.

The rearrangement joins TRBV7-2 to TRBJ2-1, with 10 bases lining up with TRBD2. This CDR3 has 13 residues. V shed 3 bases and J 8 bases; nucleotides not matched to a gene: 1. Per the germline V gene, CDR1 is SGHTA and CDR2 is FQGNSA. The CDR3 is CASSLTSGHEQFF. The CDR3 nucleotides read TGTGCCAGCAGCTTGACTAGCGGGCATGAGCAGTTCTTC.

The rearrangement links TRBV5-8 to TRBJ2-5; 10 nucleotides match TRBD2. This CDR3 region has 18 residues. Germline lookup yields CDR1 SGHTS and CDR2 YDEGEE. V dropped 4 bases and J dropped 4; count of bases not matched to a gene: 16. CDR3 sequence: CASSRGLAGATWGETQYF. CDR3 nucleotides: TGTGCCAGCAGCAGGGGGCTAGCGGGGGCCACCTGGGGAGAGACCCAGTACTTC. The full variable domain, in which reference TRBV5-8 and TRBJ2-5 provide the parts outside the CDR3, is EAGVTQSPTHLIKTRGQQATLRCSPISGHTSVYWYQQALGLGLQFLLWYDEGEERNRGNFPPRFSGRQFPNYSSELNVNALELEDSALYLCASSRGLAGATWGETQYFGPGTRLLVL.

This chain joins TRBV7-2 and TRBJ2-1; D may be TRBD1 (6 bases). V was cut by 5 bases and J by 6 bases, with 14 bases left in between. CDR3 length: 14 amino acids. Germline CDR1 SGHTA, CDR2 FQGNSA. This CDR3 is CASSEQGRTNEQFF. CDR3 coding DNA: TGTGCCAGCAGCGAACAGGGACGGACCAATGAGCAGTTCTTC.